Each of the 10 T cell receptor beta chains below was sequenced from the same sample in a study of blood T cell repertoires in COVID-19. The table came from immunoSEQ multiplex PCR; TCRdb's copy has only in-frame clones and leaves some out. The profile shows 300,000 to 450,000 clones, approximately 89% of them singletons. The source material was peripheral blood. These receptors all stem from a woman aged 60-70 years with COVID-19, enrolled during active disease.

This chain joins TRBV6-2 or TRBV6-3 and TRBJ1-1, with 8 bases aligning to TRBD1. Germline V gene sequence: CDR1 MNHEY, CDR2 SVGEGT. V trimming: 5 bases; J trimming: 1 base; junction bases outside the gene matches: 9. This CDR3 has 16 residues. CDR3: CASSARTGIGNTEAFF. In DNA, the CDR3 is TGTGCCAGCAGTGCCCGGACAGGGATCGGGAACACTGAAGCTTTCTTT.

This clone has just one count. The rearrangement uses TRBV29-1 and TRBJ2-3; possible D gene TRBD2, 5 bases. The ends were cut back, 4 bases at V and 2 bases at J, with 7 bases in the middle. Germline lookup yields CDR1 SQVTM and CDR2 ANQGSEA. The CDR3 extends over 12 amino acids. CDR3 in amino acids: CSVVRDTDTQYF. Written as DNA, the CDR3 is TGCAGCGTTGTGAGGGACACAGATACGCAGTATTTT.

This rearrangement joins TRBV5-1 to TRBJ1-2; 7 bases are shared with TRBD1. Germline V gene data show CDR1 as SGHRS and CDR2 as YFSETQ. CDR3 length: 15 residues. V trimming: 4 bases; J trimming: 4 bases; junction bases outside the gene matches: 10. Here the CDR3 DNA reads TGCGCCAGCAGCGCCGCCGGGACAGTTTTCTATGGCTACACCTTC. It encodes CASSAAGTVFYGYTF.

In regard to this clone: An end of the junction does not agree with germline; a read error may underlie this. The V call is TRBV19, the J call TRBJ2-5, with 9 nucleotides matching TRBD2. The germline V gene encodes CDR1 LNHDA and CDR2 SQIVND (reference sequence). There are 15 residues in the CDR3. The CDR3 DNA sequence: TGTGCCAGCAGTATTAGCGGGGGCGGGGTGGAGACCCAGTACTTC. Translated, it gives CASSISGGGVETQYF. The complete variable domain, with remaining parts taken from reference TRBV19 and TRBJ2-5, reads DGGITQSPKYLFRKEGQNVTLSCEQNLNHDAMYWYRQDPGQGLRLIYYSQIVNDFQKGDIAEGYSVSREKKESFPLTVTSAQKNPTAFYLCASSISGGGVETQYFGPGTRLLVL.

This CDR3 reads CATSSRDYITLEAFF. In DNA form, the CDR3 reads TGTGCCACCAGCAGCCGGGATTATATCACTTTAGAAGCTTTCTTT. V gene TRBV15 combines with J gene TRBJ1-1; D not resolved. The V gene lost 3 bases and the J gene lost 8 bases, with 19 bases spanning the gap. Germline V gene lookup returns CDR1 LNHNV and CDR2 YYDKDF (reference sequence). This CDR3 is built from 15 residues.

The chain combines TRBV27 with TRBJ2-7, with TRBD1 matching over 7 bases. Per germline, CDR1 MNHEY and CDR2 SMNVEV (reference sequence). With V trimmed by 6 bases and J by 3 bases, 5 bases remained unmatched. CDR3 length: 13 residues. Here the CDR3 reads CASSPGQIYEQYF. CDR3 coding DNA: TGTGCCAGCAGCCCGGGACAGATCTACGAGCAGTACTTC.

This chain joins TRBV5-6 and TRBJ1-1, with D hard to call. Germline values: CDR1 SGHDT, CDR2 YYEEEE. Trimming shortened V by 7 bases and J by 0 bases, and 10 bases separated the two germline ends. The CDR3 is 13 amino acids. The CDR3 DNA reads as TGTGCCAGCGACACAATCATGAACACTGAAGCTTTCTTT. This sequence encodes CASDTIMNTEAFF.

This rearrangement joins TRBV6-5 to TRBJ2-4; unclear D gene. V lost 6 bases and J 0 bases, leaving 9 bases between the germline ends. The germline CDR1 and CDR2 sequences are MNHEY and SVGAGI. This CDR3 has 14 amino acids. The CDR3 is CASRSSVAKNIQYF. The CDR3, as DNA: TGTGCCAGCAGATCTTCCGTAGCCAAAAACATTCAGTACTTC.

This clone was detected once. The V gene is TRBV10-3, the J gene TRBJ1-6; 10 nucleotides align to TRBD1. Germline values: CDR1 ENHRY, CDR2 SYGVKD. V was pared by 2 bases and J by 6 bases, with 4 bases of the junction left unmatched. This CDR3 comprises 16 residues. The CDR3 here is CAISEQGQGSNSPLHF. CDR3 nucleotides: TGTGCCATCAGTGAGCAGGGACAGGGGTCTAATTCACCCCTCCACTTT.

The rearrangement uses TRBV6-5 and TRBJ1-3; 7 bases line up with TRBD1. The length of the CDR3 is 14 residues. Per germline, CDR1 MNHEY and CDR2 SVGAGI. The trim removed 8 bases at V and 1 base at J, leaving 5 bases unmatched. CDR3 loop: CASRPGGSGNTIYF. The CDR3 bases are TGTGCCAGCCGCCCAGGGGGTTCTGGAAACACCATATATTTT.